One and the same sample provided the 10 T cell receptor beta chains below, sequenced in a study of spatial heterogeneity in lung cancer. TCRdb processed the 5' RACE reads anew with MiXCR; each CDR3 protein has one entry. Among around 45,000 distinct CDR3 sequences listed, 20% to 25% were seen once. Time point denoted: blood at routine non-recurrence follow-up after resection. Specimen: PBMCs, collected at follow-up. Receptor source: a female donor with early-stage non-small cell lung cancer.

There are a few counts of this clonotype. V is TRBV7-2 and J is TRBJ2-7; 7 positions match TRBD2. Trimming cost V 5 bases and J 4 bases; bases outside gene matches: 8. The CDR3 is made up of 14 amino acids. Germline lookup yields CDR1 SGHTA and CDR2 FQGNSA. The CDR3, as DNA: TGTGCCAGCAGCCCTGGACTAGTTTGGTACGAGCAGTACTTC. The encoded protein is CASSPGLVWYEQYF.

This clonotype was detected a few times. The CDR3 bases are TGTGCCTGGAGTGGGATGAGGGGAACACCCTATAATTCACCCCTCCACTTT. It translates to CAWSGMRGTPYNSPLHF. V is TRBV30 and J is TRBJ1-6; tentative D call: TRBD1 (5 bases). Germline values: CDR1 GTSNPN, CDR2 SVGIG (reference sequence). The CDR3 has 17 amino acids. Between the trimmed V and J ends, which lost 1 base and 2 bases, there was a span of 15 bases.

The chain's CDR3 is CASSTQPGLLDGYTF. The CDR3 DNA reads as TGTGCCAGCAGCACCCAGCCGGGACTTCTTGATGGCTACACCTTC. The V gene is TRBV14, the J gene TRBJ1-2; the D gene is possibly TRBD1 (5 bases). CDR3 size: 15 residues. The germline gives CDR1 SGHDN, CDR2 FVKESK. V lost 5 bases and J 6 bases, leaving 19 bases between the germline ends.

The chain has TRBV12-3 or TRBV12-4 and TRBJ2-5; TRBD1 or TRBD2 may be the D gene (5 bases each). Trimming took 0 bases from V and 8 from J, leaving 19 bases between them. The CDR3 is 16 residues long. The DNA for the CDR3 is TGTGCCAGCAGTTTAGCGGAACCGGGACCGAAAATCACCCAGTACTTC. Translated, it gives CASSLAEPGPKITQYF.

This sequence joins TRBV21-1 and TRBJ2-1. TRBV21-1 is described as a pseudogene. The CDR3 spans 16 residues. The CDR3 nucleotides are TGTGCCAGCAGCAAAAGGCGTGTCAGCTCCTACAATGAGCAGTTCTTC. Its translation: CASSKRRVSSYNEQFF.

CDR3 in DNA: TGTGCCAGCAGTCCTCTAGCGGGGGGAACAGATACGCAGTATTTT. It specifies CASSPLAGGTDTQYF. The J gene is TRBJ2-3, the V gene TRBV7-3; 11 nucleotides align to TRBD2. CDR3 length: 15 amino acids. With 6 bases clipped from V and 3 bases from J, the junction kept 5 bases outside the gene matches. Per the germline V gene, CDR1 is SGHTA and CDR2 is FQGTGA.

Concerning this clonotype: A much more abundant neighbour one base away suggests this may be a read error. The chain uses TRBV5-6 and TRBJ1-2; D perhaps matches TRBD1 (5 bases). Germline CDR1 SGHDT, CDR2 YYEEEE. The CDR3 has 15 residues. V was trimmed by 2 bases and J by 4 bases, leaving 15 bases between them. CDR3 in amino acids: CASSLQAGLAYGYTF. The CDR3, as DNA: TGTGCCAGCAGCTTACAGGCAGGGCTGGCCTATGGCTACACCTTC. Filled out from reference TRBV5-6 and TRBJ1-2, the complete variable domain reads DAGVTQSPTHLIKTRGQQVTLRCSPKSGHDTVSWYQQALGQGPQFIFQYYEEEERQRGNFPDRFSGHQFPNYSSELNVNALLLGDSALYLCASSLQAGLAYGYTFGSGTRLTVV.

The table lists this clonotype with many counts. V and J are TRBV5-1 and TRBJ2-7; D may be TRBD2 (6 bases). CDR1 and CDR2 (germline): SGHRS, YFSETQ. CDR3 length: 18 amino acids. V lost 0 bases and J 6 bases, leaving 25 bases between the germline ends. CDR3 coding DNA: TGCGCCAGCAGCTTGGCCTATACCGCGGGGACGCAAAGGGGCGAGCAGTACGTC. As protein: CASSLAYTAGTQRGEQYV.

The V call is TRBV10-2, the J call TRBJ1-5; 8 bases match TRBD1. Germline CDR1 WSHSY, CDR2 SAAADI. The CDR3 has 15 amino acids. After removal of 5 bases from V and 11 bases from J, the junction contained 14 bases not matched to a gene. CDR3 sequence reads: CASSFWGVRGQAQHF. The CDR3 nucleotides are TGCGCCAGCAGTTTCTGGGGTGTTCGGGGACAGGCCCAGCATTTT.

In its sample, this clonotype was seen a few times. The chain joins TRBV7-2 to TRBJ1-1; 9 bases are shared with TRBD1. The CDR3 loop spans 13 amino acids. V shed 5 bases and J 4 bases; nucleotides not matched to a gene: 2. Germline V CDR1 and CDR2: SGHTA, FQGNSA. The CDR3 reads CASSAGQGTEAFF. In nucleotides, the CDR3 is TGTGCCAGCAGCGCGGGACAGGGCACTGAAGCTTTCTTT.